Detailed here is one T cell receptor (beta chain). This clonotype has ten or more counts. What this receptor recognizes is not known. Within one base of it there is no much larger clone, and no base qualities were kept. These data originate in a study of T cells after yellow fever vaccination (dated by TCRdb to about 2019). For the study in its entirety: The SMART-Seq v4 Ultra Low Input RNA kit was used to prepare libraries from fractions with low cell numbers. To follow T-cell clones before and after primary and booster YFV17D yellow fever vaccination, bulk TCR alpha and beta repertoires were sequenced over time. Bulk PBMC replicates and cell subsets were isolated from blood drawn at multiple timepoints before and after both primary and secondary immunization. The cohort comprised two healthy male donors, one aged 18 to 29 and one aged 30 to 40 years.

Explained via the paper, the treatment or condition label denotes: live attenuated yellow fever vaccine strain. At each blood-draw timepoint, two biological replicates of bulk PBMCs were obtained. A standard Ficoll-Paque protocol was used to isolate PBMCs from peripheral blood. TriZol was used to extract RNA from bulk PBMCs, CD4 and CD8 fractions, and dextramer-positive and dextramer-negative fractions. Sequencer: Illumina NovaSeq 6000. TCR cDNA was synthesized by 5'RACE template switching, which introduced a universal primer site and unique molecular identifiers. Priming for cDNA synthesis came from both the TCR alpha and TCR beta constant segments. Library amplification involved two PCR steps, and the second step added sample barcodes and sequencing adapters. Sequencing of libraries was done on Illumina HiSeq 2500 (2x100 bp) or NovaSeq (2x150 bp). The authors processed their data as follows. Reads were demultiplexed and collapsed into UMI consensus sequences with MIGEC, and V(D)J alignment was performed with MiXCR. Vaccine-responding clonotypes were defined with edgeR using replicate PBMC samples, requiring FDR below 0.01 and a log2 fold change above 5 up to day 15. CD4 or CD8 identity was assigned to each bulk clonotype according to whether the clonotype was present at higher abundance in the sequenced CD4 repertoire or the sequenced CD8 repertoire. The public reads were reanalyzed by TCRdb: fastp trimming at Q25, MiXCR alignment, in-frame beta chains only. Identical CDR3 protein sequences are pooled into one entry, listed with their most common genes and DNA. These V and J calls derive from TCRdb rather than the authors' analysis. Across this sample there are around 310,000 distinct CDR3 sequences, with roughly 4% seen only once. The ten biggest clones cover roughly a quarter of the sample.

The investigation overall reported the following: A small fraction of clonotypes appeared in both the CD4 and CD8 compartments, likely as a result of convergent recombination. The secondary T-cell response was weaker than the primary response but faster, peaking on day 5 instead of day 15. The study included only two donors, which limits how far the findings can be generalized. After the booster, most clones that had expanded after primary vaccination were detected again (over 95% of CD4 and over 75% of CD8), suggesting broad maintenance of memory. FACS-sorted repertoires could contain abundant contaminating clonotypes from the bulk population, so computational filtering was required.

CDR3 length: 15 amino acids, cysteine to valine. Of all the DNA, just the CDR3 is kept, 45 bases in frame from base 1. The chain joins TRBV21-1 to TRBJ2-7. TRBV21-1 is a pseudogene segment. This receptor was obtained from a man aged 18-30 years who received the YFV17D yellow fever vaccine. The sample in question was PBMCs, obtained on the day of the yellow fever booster vaccination. CDR3 sequence: CASSKLNRRSYEQYV. The nucleotide sequence is given as TGTGCCAGCAGCAAACTTAACAGACGCTCCTACGAGCAGTACGTC.